A selection of T cell receptor beta chains follows, all from one sample in a study of beta chain features in type 1 diabetes. Clones were sequenced by immunoSEQ multiplex PCR, and TCRdb holds only the in-frame ones, with some missing. The table shows roughly 140,000 clones, with approximately 10% occurring only once. Sequencing input: central memory CD4+ T cells from blood. The receptors here all came from a young man with type 1 diabetes. The CDR3 runs from the conserved cysteine through the conserved F or W. A D gene is named only where the DNA matches it firmly. Only some rows state a clone size, as once, few, many or a class for expanded clones.

j_gene | d_gene | len | v_gene | abundance | CDR3nt | CDR3aa
TRBJ1-5 | TRBD1 | 15 | TRBV30 | - | TGTGCCTGGAGTGTACTGAACAGGGGGAATCAGCCCCAGCATTTT | CAWSVLNRGNQPQHF
TRBJ2-1 | - | 15 | TRBV7-8 | - | TGTGCCAGCAGCAAAGTGTTGGGGACACGCAATGAGCAGTTCTTC | CASSKVLGTRNEQFF
TRBJ2-5 | TRBD2 | 16 | TRBV29-1 | few | TGCAGCGTTTTGGGGCGGGTAGCGGGAGCGGGAGAGACCCAGTACTTC | CSVLGRVAGAGETQYF
TRBJ1-2 | - | 14 | TRBV5-6 | few | TGTGCCAGCAGCTTGGCAGGAGACGGGGTTGGCTACACCTTC | CASSLAGDGVGYTF
TRBJ2-3 | - | 14 | TRBV10-3 | few | TGTGCCATCAGGGACTCGGGAGTAGGAGATACGCAGTATTTT | CAIRDSGVGDTQYF
TRBJ2-7 | TRBD1 | 14 | TRBV6-6 | few | TGTGCCAGCAGTTCGGGGCAGGGGGTCTACGAGCAGTACTTC | CASSSGQGVYEQYF
TRBJ2-7 | - | 13 | TRBV28 | few | TGTGCCAGCAGGGGGGGACAGATCTACGAGCAGTACTTC | CASRGGQIYEQYF
TRBJ1-5 | TRBD1 | 17 | TRBV7-8 | - | TGTGCCAGCAGCTCGGGATCAGGGGGCTCAAGCAATCAGCCCCAGCATTTT | CASSSGSGGSSNQPQHF
TRBJ1-2 | TRBD1 | 13 | TRBV28 | few | TGTGCCAGCAGTAAACAGGGGAACGGTGGCTACACCTTC | CASSKQGNGGYTF
TRBJ2-5 | - | 14 | TRBV29-1 | - | TGCAGCGTGAGATCTAGTAGTCTAGTGGAGACCCAGTACTTC | CSVRSSSLVETQYF
TRBJ2-1 | TRBD2 | 14 | TRBV11-2 | many | TGTGCCAGCAGCCCTGGACTAGCGGGATCTGAGCAGTTCTTC | CASSPGLAGSEQFF
TRBJ1-2 | - | 13 | TRBV7-9 | few | TGTGCCAGCAGCAATTTACAGGGATCTGGCTACACCTTC | CASSNLQGSGYTF
TRBJ2-4 | - | 14 | TRBV2 | - | TGTGCCAGCAGTGCCCAGGGGGGTAAAAACATTCAGTACTTC | CASSAQGGKNIQYF
TRBJ2-7 | TRBD1 | 14 | TRBV28 | - | TGTGCCAGCAGATGGACAGGCGCAACCTACGAGCAGTACTTC | CASRWTGATYEQYF
TRBJ2-7 | TRBD1 | 14 | TRBV28 | many | TGTGCCAGCATCGGGACAGGGGACTCCTACGAGCAGTACTTC | CASIGTGDSYEQYF
TRBJ1-2 | - | 13 | TRBV19 | few | TGTGCCAGTAGTCCAACAGCAAACTATGGCTACACCTTC | CASSPTANYGYTF
TRBJ2-3 | - | 13 | TRBV29-1 | few | TGCAGCGTTGAGAGCCCATCCACAGATACGCAGTATTTT | CSVESPSTDTQYF
TRBJ2-1 | TRBD2 | 13 | TRBV9 | - | TGTGCCAGCAGCCTCCAAGCGGGAGGTTCCCAGTTCTTC | CASSLQAGGSQFF
TRBJ2-7 | - | 13 | TRBV9 | - | TGTGCCAGCAGCGTACTAGGTTCCGGCGAGCAGTACTTC | CASSVLGSGEQYF
TRBJ2-1 | - | 15 | TRBV7-2 | - | TGTGCCAGCAGCTTAGTAAGTACACAATCTAATGAGCAGTTCTTC | CASSLVSTQSNEQFF
TRBJ1-1 | - | 12 | TRBV18 | - | TGTGCCAGCTCGGGTAGCAACACTGAAGCTTTCTTT | CASSGSNTEAFF
TRBJ2-1 | TRBD2 | 13 | TRBV9 | few | TGTGCCAGCAGCGGAACAGCGGGAAGTGAGCAGTTCTTC | CASSGTAGSEQFF
TRBJ2-1 | TRBD1 | 15 | TRBV19 | - | TGTGCCAGTAGTATAGCCGCGACAGGGGTCAATGAGCAGTTCTTC | CASSIAATGVNEQFF
TRBJ2-2 | TRBD1 | 16 | TRBV4-3 | - | TGCGCCAGCAGCCAAGGGCAGGGGGCGTCCGGCGGGGAGCTGTTTTTT | CASSQGQGASGGELFF
TRBJ2-5 | - | 12 | TRBV7-9 | few | TGTGCCAGCAGCTTACGTCTGGAGACCCAGTACTTC | CASSLRLETQYF
TRBJ2-2 | - | 14 | TRBV30 | few | TGTGCCTGGAGTGAGGGGCGGATCACCGGGGAGCTGTTTTTT | CAWSEGRITGELFF
TRBJ1-1 | TRBD1 | 13 | TRBV25-1 | - | TGTGCCAGCAGTGGGACAGGGCAGGTTGAAGCTTTCTTT | CASSGTGQVEAFF
TRBJ1-2 | - | 12 | TRBV5-6 | - | TGTGCCAGCAGCTACCGCAAAAGCGGCTACACCTTC | CASSYRKSGYTF
TRBJ2-1 | TRBD2 | 16 | TRBV28 | - | TGTGCCAGCAATCCCACCGGGGCTAGCGGGAGGAGTGAGCAGTTCTTC | CASNPTGASGRSEQFF
TRBJ1-1 | - | 14 | TRBV9 | - | TGTGCCAGCAGCGTAGGAACATTCAACACTGAAGCTTTCTTT | CASSVGTFNTEAFF
TRBJ2-1 | - | 13 | TRBV7-8 | - | TGTGCCAGCAGCTTAGCCACCTACAATGAGCAGTTCTTC | CASSLATYNEQFF
TRBJ2-7 | TRBD1 | 14 | TRBV27 | - | TGTGCCAGCTACCGATCGGGACAGGGCCACGAGCAGTACTTC | CASYRSGQGHEQYF
TRBJ2-1 | - | 15 | TRBV9 | few | TGTGCCAGCAGCGTAGAAATTAGCGGCTACAATGAGCAGTTCTTC | CASSVEISGYNEQFF
TRBJ2-3 | - | 14 | TRBV7-9 | few | TGTGCCAGCAGCTTAACCGGGATGACAGATACGCAGTATTTT | CASSLTGMTDTQYF
TRBJ1-1 | - | 14 | TRBV28 | - | TGTGCCAGCAGTGGTGGACAGCTGAACACTGAAGCTTTCTTT | CASSGGQLNTEAFF
TRBJ2-7 | TRBD2 | 14 | TRBV9 | few | TGTGCCAGCAGCCCCATAGCGGGAAAGGGCGAGCAGTACTTC | CASSPIAGKGEQYF
TRBJ1-1 | - | 19 | TRBV29-1 | few | TGCAGCGTTGAAAGGGGCAGGGGCGGGGGGTTTGGAATGAACACTGAAGCTTTCTTT | CSVERGRGGGFGMNTEAFF
TRBJ1-4 | TRBD1 | 16 | TRBV5-6 | few | TGTGCCAGCAGCGCTACAACAGGGGAGTGGATGGAAAAACTGTTTTTT | CASSATTGEWMEKLFF
TRBJ2-7 | TRBD1 | 11 | TRBV20-1 | few | TGCAGTGCTGGCAGCCGGGACAGGGAGTACTTC | CSAGSRDREYF
TRBJ2-1 | - | 15 | TRBV11-2 | - | TGTGCCAGCAGCCCAAGCGGGACAATACGCAATGAGCAGTTCTTC | CASSPSGTIRNEQFF
TRBJ2-7 | TRBD1 | 14 | TRBV29-1 | few | TGCAGCGTTGGGCCCCCGACAGGGGTCGACGAGCAGTACTTC | CSVGPPTGVDEQYF
TRBJ1-1 | - | 16 | TRBV4-3 | - | TGCGCCAGCAGCCAAGCCGGTGGAGGGGCGGTAACTGAAGCTTTCTTT | CASSQAGGGAVTEAFF
TRBJ2-1 | - | 18 | TRBV11-2 | - | TGTGCCAGCAGCTCCATAGGTCGGTGGCGGGCCTCCTACAATGAGCAGTTCTTC | CASSSIGRWRASYNEQFF
TRBJ2-5 | - | 13 | TRBV5-1 | - | TGCGCCAGCAGCTTGGGGGCTGAGGAGACCCAGTACTTC | CASSLGAEETQYF
TRBJ2-3 | TRBD2 | 16 | TRBV5-1 | - | TGCGCCAGCAGCGTAGGGACTAGCGGGAGAACAGATACGCAGTATTTT | CASSVGTSGRTDTQYF
TRBJ2-5 | TRBD1 | 16 | TRBV6-5 | - | TGTGCCAGCAGTTACTCGGGGACAGCGCACGGAGAGACCCAGTACTTC | CASSYSGTAHGETQYF
TRBJ1-4 | TRBD1 | 15 | TRBV27 | few | TGTGCCAGCAGTCCTTGGACAGGAGAGGATGAAAAACTGTTTTTT | CASSPWTGEDEKLFF
TRBJ2-5 | - | 15 | TRBV25-1 | few | TGTGCCAGCAGTGGGGATTTTTGGGGCAAGGAGACCCAGTACTTC | CASSGDFWGKETQYF
TRBJ1-2 | TRBD1 | 13 | TRBV6-1 | - | TGTGCCAGCAGGGCGGTACAGGGGTACGGCTACACCTTC | CASRAVQGYGYTF
TRBJ2-7 | TRBD2 | 14 | TRBV11-1 | - | TGTGCCAGCAGCTTAGCGGGAGGGCCATTCGAGCAGTACTTC | CASSLAGGPFEQYF